These 30 T cell receptor beta chains were sequenced from one sample in a study of OX40 agonist ivuxolimab in advanced cancers. Sequencing used immunoSEQ multiplex PCR; TCRdb keeps in-frame clones, though not all of them. The repertoire holds over 65,000 clones, around 79% seen once, with under 7% in the top ten. The sequenced sample was CD4+ or CD8+ T cells sorted from blood, obtained in a trial of the OX40 agonist ivuxolimab. The receptors here all came from an adult with an advanced solid tumor such as melanoma, head and neck, liver or kidney cancer.

The J gene is TRBJ1-2, the V gene TRBV6-1; maybe TRBD1 (6 bases). This CDR3 comprises 13 residues. Germline lookup yields CDR1 MNHNS and CDR2 SASEGT. Trimming removed 5 bases at V and 4 bases at J, with 11 bases between. This CDR3 reads CASSTSGAYGYTF. DNA of the CDR3: TGTGCCAGCAGTACTTCAGGGGCCTATGGCTACACCTTC.

The genes are TRBV5-1 and TRBJ1-2; TRBD1 is a possible D gene (6 bases). V gave up 4 bases and J gave up 0 bases, with 28 bases separating them. The CDR3 is 20 residues long. Germline V gives CDR1 SGHRS, CDR2 YFSETQ. CDR3 protein: CASSRVAPGQVKLANYGYTF. CDR3 coding DNA: TGCGCCAGCAGCCGTGTCGCCCCGGGACAAGTAAAGCTAGCTAACTATGGCTACACCTTC. Supplemented by reference TRBV5-1 and TRBJ1-2, the full variable domain reads KAGVTQTPRYLIKTRGQQVTLSCSPISGHRSVSWYQQTPGQGLQFLFEYFSETQRNKGNFPGRFSGRQFSNSRSEMNVSTLELGDSALYLCASSRVAPGQVKLANYGYTFGSGTRLTVV.

The chain links TRBV5-5 to TRBJ1-5, with D perhaps matching TRBD1 (6 bases). Germline V lookup: CDR1 SGHKS, CDR2 YYEKEE (reference sequence). The V and J ends lost 4 bases and 5 bases respectively, with 16 bases between them. The CDR3 spans 15 residues. CDR3 DNA sequence: TGTGCCAGCAGCGCCGGTGGGGGGCCATATCAGCCCCAGCATTTT. Encoded protein: CASSAGGGPYQPQHF.

J is TRBJ1-2 and V is TRBV6-1; D gene uncertain. Per germline, CDR1 MNHNS and CDR2 SASEGT. The V end was cut by 2 bases, the J end by 9 bases, with 13 bases between. The CDR3 totals 13 residues. The CDR3 nucleotides are TGTGCCAGCAGTGAAAATCGGGGAGATCGCTACACCTTC. Protein: CASSENRGDRYTF.

The genes are TRBV23-1 and TRBJ1-1; D not certain. TRBV23-1 is identified as an open reading frame with a role that is uncertain. V was trimmed by 8 bases and J by 2 bases, leaving 15 bases between them. The CDR3 has 14 residues. The CDR3 coding sequence is TGCGCCAGCTCCCCCCCGGGTACCAACACTGAAGCTTTCTTT. This encodes CASSPPGTNTEAFF.

The V gene is TRBV5-1, the J gene TRBJ1-1; 8 positions agree with TRBD1. Germline values: CDR1 SGHRS, CDR2 YFSETQ. V dropped 4 bases and J dropped 10; count of bases not matched to a gene: 12. CDR3 length: 14 residues. CDR3 region: CASSPDQGAGGAFF. For the CDR3, the DNA is TGCGCCAGCAGCCCCGATCAGGGGGCGGGTGGAGCTTTCTTT.

CDR3 protein: CASSPEGAGRRETQYF. Here the CDR3 DNA reads TGTGCCAGCAGCCCGGAGGGTGCCGGGAGGCGGGAGACCCAGTACTTC. V and J are TRBV28 and TRBJ2-5; 7 bases map to TRBD2. CDR1 and CDR2 (germline): MDHEN, SYDVKM. J gave up 5 bases and V 6 bases, and 15 bases lay outside the gene matches. The CDR3 is 16 residues long.

V gene TRBV9 combines with J gene TRBJ2-7, with D possibly matching TRBD1 (6 bases). The V gene's germline CDR1 is SGDLS and CDR2 YYNGEE. Trimming took 0 bases from V and 2 from J, leaving 9 bases between them. The length of the CDR3 is 14 residues. The DNA for the CDR3 is TGTGCCAGCAGCGTAGAGCCAGGGGCCTACGAGCAGTACTTC. Translating it yields CASSVEPGAYEQYF.

V and J are TRBV7-8 and TRBJ2-7; 7 positions agree with TRBD1. There are 16 residues in the CDR3. J lost 6 bases, V lost 5 bases, and 16 bases had no gene match. Germline-derived CDR1 and CDR2 are SGHVS and FQNEAQ. In nucleotides, the CDR3 is TGTGCCAGCAGCCCCCGAGGGGGACAGTCAGTATCCGAGCAGTACTTC. It yields the protein CASSPRGGQSVSEQYF.

The chain couples TRBV10-2 to TRBJ2-7; D call uncertain. Germline CDR1 reads WSHSY; CDR2 reads SAAADI. V shed 6 bases and J shed 3 bases, with 3 bases lying between them. CDR3 length: 10 residues. The CDR3: CASRVYEQYV. CDR3 nucleotide sequence: TGCGCCAGCAGAGTCTACGAGCAGTACGTC.

The V call is TRBV6-5, the J call TRBJ1-2; the D gene is possibly TRBD1 (5 bases). This CDR3 is 13 amino acids long. Trimming pared 6 bases from V and 5 bases from J, leaving 13 bases between. Germline V lookup: CDR1 MNHEY, CDR2 SVGAGI. DNA of the CDR3: TGTGCCAGCAGCTTCACCGGGACGTATGGCTACACCTTC. Protein sequence: CASSFTGTYGYTF.

The chain joins TRBV6-5 to TRBJ1-3; D is unresolved. CDR1 and CDR2 (germline): MNHEY, SVGAGI. Between the trimmed V and J ends, which lost 5 bases and 1 base, there was a span of 6 bases. This CDR3 region has 13 residues. In nucleotides, the CDR3 is TGTGCCAGCAGTCGGGAATCTGGAAACACCATATATTTT. This translates into CASSRESGNTIYF.

The J gene is TRBJ1-5, the V gene TRBV19, with D perhaps TRBD1 (6 bases). CDR1 and CDR2 from the germline V gene are LNHDA and SQIVND (reference sequence). The V end was cut by 5 bases, the J end by 4 bases, with 21 bases between. The CDR3 totals 17 residues. The CDR3 loop is CASSHRDSGGGNQPQHF. The CDR3 DNA reads TGTGCCAGTAGTCATCGAGACTCAGGAGGGGGTAATCAGCCCCAGCATTTT.

In this sample, this clone turned up a few times. The genes are TRBV5-4 and TRBJ2-2; TRBD2 matches 9 bases. The V and J ends lost 4 bases and 3 bases, in that order; junction bases with no gene match: 7. The CDR3 contains 16 residues. Germline V lookup: CDR1 SGHNT, CDR2 YYREEE (reference sequence). CDR3 in DNA: TGTGCCAGCAGCCGTCGGGTAGCGGGAGACACCGGGGAGCTGTTTTTT. It yields the protein CASSRRVAGDTGELFF.

Points on this clone: The junction departs from the called germline gene at one end, perhaps through a read error. The chain links TRBV5-6 to TRBJ2-3; the match to TRBD2 covers 7 bases. Germline lookup yields CDR1 SGHDT and CDR2 YYEEEE. CDR3 length: 11 amino acids. The CDR3 sequence is CASGEGYTRYF. The CDR3 DNA reads as TGTGCCAGCGGGGAGGGGTATACGCGGTATTTT.

This clone showed up just a few times. The chain uses TRBV18 and TRBJ2-7; D perhaps matches TRBD2 (7 bases). The CDR3 sequence is 14 residues long. Trimming left V 1 base short and J 5 bases short, with 12 bases between. Germline V gene sequence: CDR1 KGHSH, CDR2 LQKENI. DNA for the CDR3: TGTGCCAGCTCACCACGGGCGGGGGCGGACGAGCAGTACGTC. Translated, it gives CASSPRAGADEQYV.

CDR3 nucleotides: TGTGCCAGCAGCACAGGAGACTATGGCTACACCTTC. This encodes CASSTGDYGYTF. The rearrangement uses TRBV7-6 and TRBJ1-2; weak D call: TRBD1 (5 bases). The CDR3 spans 12 residues. V gave up 5 bases and J gave up 3 bases, with 7 bases separating them. Looked up from germline, CDR1 is SGHVS and CDR2 is FNYEAQ.

As to this clone: Other DNA sequences in the same sample also yield this CDR3. V and J are TRBV2 and TRBJ1-5; 8 positions match TRBD1. The CDR3 length is 13 residues. After removal of 6 bases from V and 6 bases from J, the junction contained 4 bases not matched to a gene. Germline-derived CDR1 and CDR2 are SNHLY and FYNNEI. CDR3 residues: CASRDRGRQPQHF. The CDR3 DNA is TGTGCCAGCAGAGACAGGGGACGTCAGCCCCAGCATTTT.

The V and J genes are TRBV5-1 and TRBJ2-5; TRBD1 matches 10 bases. Germline loops: CDR1 SGHRS, CDR2 YFSETQ. The V gene end was trimmed by 0 bases and the J gene end by 4 bases; junction bases not matched to a gene: 6. The CDR3 is made up of 16 amino acids. CDR3 protein: CASSLGLGQGGETQYF. In nucleotides, the CDR3 is TGCGCCAGCAGCTTGGGTTTAGGACAGGGGGGAGAGACCCAGTACTTC.

V gene TRBV6-6 combines with J gene TRBJ1-1; D is ambiguous. The V end lost 4 bases, the J end lost 1 base, and 10 bases lay between the germline ends. Germline CDR1 and CDR2: MNHNY and SVGAGI (reference sequence). The CDR3 spans 14 residues. Here the CDR3 reads CASSSVLGNTEAFF. CDR3 DNA sequence: TGTGCCAGCAGTTCAGTCCTGGGGAACACTGAAGCTTTCTTT.

The DNA of the CDR3 is TGTGCCAGCAGCTTGGCCTCCGGGGAGCTGTTTTTT. It translates to CASSLASGELFF. The chain is built from TRBV5-6 and TRBJ2-2; D gene uncertain. V was clipped by 0 bases and J by 6 bases, with 3 bases between them. In germline, CDR1 is SGHDT, CDR2 YYEEEE. The CDR3 runs to 12 residues.

The V and J genes are TRBV7-6 and TRBJ2-5; 8 bases map to TRBD2. V was clipped by 5 bases and J by 4 bases; unmatched bases: 9. Germline values: CDR1 SGHVS, CDR2 FNYEAQ. This CDR3 has 15 amino acids. Here the CDR3 reads CASSLGTSLGETQYF. The CDR3 DNA reads TGTGCCAGCAGCCTCGGGACTAGTCTCGGAGAGACCCAGTACTTC.

In its sample, this clone was seen a few times. CDR3 protein: CASSAAGGVPDTQYF. For the CDR3, the DNA is TGTGCCAGCAGCGCCGCAGGGGGGGTGCCAGATACGCAGTATTTT. V is TRBV7-2 and J is TRBJ2-3; D possibly matches TRBD1 or TRBD2 (7 bases each). The germline gives CDR1 SGHTA, CDR2 FQGNSA. The ends were cut back, 5 bases at V and 4 bases at J, with 16 bases in the middle. CDR3 length equals 15 residues.

This clone was picked up one time. The gene calls are TRBV28 and TRBJ2-7, with 7 nucleotides matching TRBD2. J was trimmed by 3 bases and V by 6 bases; bases with no gene match: 11. Germline-derived CDR1 and CDR2 are MDHEN and SYDVKM. This CDR3 has 15 amino acids. Written as DNA, the CDR3 is TGTGCCAGCAGGGGATGGGGGGAGGGCCGCTACGAGCAGTACTTC. It codes for CASRGWGEGRYEQYF.

This sequence joins TRBV21-1 and TRBJ2-1; TRBD2, as called in the table, went unchecked against the DNA. TRBV21-1 counts as a pseudogene. This CDR3 region has 17 residues. This chain's CDR3 is CASSLIRVAGASNEQFF. The CDR3 region has the DNA TGTGCCAGCAGCTTGATTCGGGTAGCGGGAGCTTCTAATGAGCAGTTCTTC.

The rearrangement joins TRBV28 to TRBJ1-2, with D maybe TRBD1 (6 bases). Germline lookup yields CDR1 MDHEN and CDR2 SYDVKM. The CDR3 length is 15 residues. Trimming removed 5 bases from V and 6 bases from J, with 19 bases in between. CDR3 loop: CASSPQGIGRHGYTF. DNA for the CDR3: TGTGCCAGCAGTCCGCAGGGGATCGGACGGCATGGCTACACCTTC.

V is TRBV6-1 and J is TRBJ2-7, with 7 positions matching TRBD1. Germline assignment: CDR1 MNHNS and CDR2 SASEGT. V lost 5 bases to trimming and J lost 7 bases; unmatched junction nucleotides: 8. The CDR3 is 13 residues long. Here the CDR3 DNA reads TGTGCCAGCAGTCACAGGGGTGGCCTGGAGCAGTACGTC. It yields the protein CASSHRGGLEQYV.

The chain employs TRBV7-2 and TRBJ1-2; 8 positions match TRBD1. Germline V CDR1 and CDR2: SGHTA, FQGNSA. The CDR3 is 15 residues long. Trimming took 0 bases from V and 7 from J; bases not matched to a gene: 7. CDR3 residues: CASSLAVQGAGGYTF. The CDR3 DNA is TGTGCCAGCAGCTTAGCGGTCCAGGGGGCGGGTGGCTACACCTTC.

The chain carries TRBV27 and TRBJ2-3, with D unclear. CDR3 length: 15 amino acids. Deletions cut 2 bases from V and 4 bases from J, with 13 bases between. CDR1 MNHEY and CDR2 SMNVEV come from the germline V gene (reference sequence). CDR3 in amino acids: CASSLTNLGADTQYF. The DNA of the CDR3 is TGTGCCAGCAGTTTAACCAACCTGGGCGCAGATACGCAGTATTTT.

This clone was recorded a few times. The chain recombines TRBV11-2 with TRBJ2-2; weak D call: TRBD2 (5 bases). Germline CDR1 SGHAT, CDR2 FQNNGV. The CDR3 has 13 residues. V was cut by 2 bases and J by 6 bases, with 7 bases left in between. CDR3 loop: CASSLFSAGELFF. The CDR3 DNA follows: TGTGCCAGCAGCTTATTTAGCGCCGGGGAGCTGTTTTTT. Looking up the rest from reference TRBV11-2 and TRBJ2-2 gives the full variable domain: EAGVAQSPRYKIIEKRQSVAFWCNPISGHATLYWYQQILGQGPKLLIQFQNNGVVDDSQLPKDRFSAERLKGVDSTLKIQPAKLEDSAVYLCASSLFSAGELFFGEGSRLTVL.